Many counts were recorded for the clone carrying this T cell receptor beta chain. Constant-region reverse primers amplified full-length variable regions, followed by semi-nested Nested Universal Primer A PCR. TCRdb processed the 5' RACE reads anew with MiXCR; each CDR3 protein has one entry. The sample records some 54,000 distinct CDR3 sequences, 17% being singletons. Naive CD4+ T cells were purified with Tregs depleted by CD25. The TCR comes from a female donor with breast cancer. The sample comprised naive CD4+ T cells sorted from blood. The subset was: naive CD4+ T cells, CD4+CD45RA+CD25-.

The CDR3 loop reads CASSQDTYLTNQETQYF. For the CDR3, the DNA is TGCGCCAGCAGCCAAGATACTTATTTGACCAACCAAGAGACCCAGTACTTC. This sequence joins TRBV4-3 and TRBJ2-5; D gene uncertain. Trimming left V 0 bases short and J 0 bases short, with 14 bases between. The germline CDR1 and CDR2 sequences are LGHNA and YSLEER. The CDR3 extends over 17 amino acids.